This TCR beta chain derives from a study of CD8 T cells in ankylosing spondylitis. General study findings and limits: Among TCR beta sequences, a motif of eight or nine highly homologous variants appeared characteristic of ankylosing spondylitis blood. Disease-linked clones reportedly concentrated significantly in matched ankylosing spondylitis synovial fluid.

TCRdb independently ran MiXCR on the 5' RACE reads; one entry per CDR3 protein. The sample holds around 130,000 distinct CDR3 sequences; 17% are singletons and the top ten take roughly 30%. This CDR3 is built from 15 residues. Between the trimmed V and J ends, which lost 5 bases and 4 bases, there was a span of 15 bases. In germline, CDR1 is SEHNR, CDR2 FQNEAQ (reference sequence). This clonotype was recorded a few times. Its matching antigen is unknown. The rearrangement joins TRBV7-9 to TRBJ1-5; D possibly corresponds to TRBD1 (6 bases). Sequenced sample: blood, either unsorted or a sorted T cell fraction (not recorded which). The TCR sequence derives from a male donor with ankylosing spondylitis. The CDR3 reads CASSPTGFSNQPQHF. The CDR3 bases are TGTGCCAGCAGCCCGACAGGTTTCAGTAATCAGCCCCAGCATTTT.